Presented here are 6 T cell receptor beta chains from one specimen sequenced in a study of Ad26.COV2.S vaccination and SARS-CoV-2 variants. TCRdb keeps only in-frame clones here, not all; method: immunoSEQ multiplex PCR. The data hold roughly 420,000 clones, with over 75% observed a single time. Treatment defined: roughly 18 received Ad26.COV2.S at low or high dose, single or two shots; roughly five received placebo; per-sample allocation not given. Samples came from day 63 after the first vaccine or placebo injection. Sequences were derived from peripheral blood, sampled in a trial of Ad26.COV2.S vaccine versus placebo. Every receptor here comes from a person aged 18-65 years who received the Ad26.COV2.S COVID-19 vaccine or a placebo.

This clone was seen a single time. The chain recombines TRBV7-9 with TRBJ2-5, with D perhaps matching TRBD1 or TRBD2 (5 bases each). This CDR3 has 12 residues. V lost 8 bases to trimming and J lost 5 bases, with 12 bases between them. The germline CDR1 and CDR2 sequences are SEHNR and FQNEAQ (reference sequence). The CDR3 region has the DNA TGTGCCAGCGAGGCAGGGAGTGAGACCCAGTACTTC. It is translated as CASEAGSETQYF.

This chain connects TRBV4-1 to TRBJ1-3; D is uncertain. The CDR3 contains 17 residues. Germline V gene data show CDR1 as MGHRA and CDR2 as YSYEKL. Trimming stripped 0 bases from V and 0 bases from J, with 12 bases between. This CDR3 is CASSQDPAEYSGNTIYF. The CDR3 coding sequence is TGCGCCAGCAGCCAAGATCCCGCAGAATACTCTGGAAACACCATATATTTT.

The V gene is TRBV7-6, the J gene TRBJ2-7; the D call may be TRBD1 or TRBD2 (6 bases each). The CDR3 has 16 residues. Germline V gene data show CDR1 as SGHVS and CDR2 as FNYEAQ. V lost 9 bases, J lost 2 bases, and 23 bases lay in between. The CDR3 sequence: CARRRDDRPAPYEQYF. Written as DNA, the CDR3 is TGTGCCAGGAGGAGGGACGACAGGCCAGCACCCTACGAGCAGTACTTC.

This rearrangement joins TRBV12-3 or TRBV12-4 to TRBJ1-2; D is perhaps TRBD1 (6 bases). The ends were cut back, 3 bases at V and 8 bases at J, with 10 bases in the middle. CDR3 size: 12 residues. CDR3 sequence reads: CASSFGQGGYTF. Written as DNA, the CDR3 is TGTGCCAGCAGTTTCGGGCAGGGGGGCTACACCTTC.

V and J are TRBV6-2 or TRBV6-3 and TRBJ1-1, with D perhaps TRBD1 (6 bases). The CDR3 consists of 13 residues. CDR1 and CDR2 (germline): MNHEY, SVGEGT. Trimming left V 6 bases short and J 2 bases short, with 10 bases between. This CDR3 reads CASRYRVNTEAFF. The CDR3 nucleotides read TGTGCCAGCAGGTACAGGGTTAACACTGAAGCTTTCTTT.

V usage is TRBV5-6 and J usage is TRBJ2-7, with 7 bases matching TRBD1. After removal of 4 bases from V and 3 bases from J, the junction contained 16 bases not matched to a gene. The CDR3 sequence is 17 residues long. Looked up from germline, CDR1 is SGHDT and CDR2 is YYEEEE. The CDR3 DNA follows: TGTGCCAGCAGCGCCTGGAAGCCGGGACAGAGGCTCTACGAGCAGTACTTC. Residues: CASSAWKPGQRLYEQYF.